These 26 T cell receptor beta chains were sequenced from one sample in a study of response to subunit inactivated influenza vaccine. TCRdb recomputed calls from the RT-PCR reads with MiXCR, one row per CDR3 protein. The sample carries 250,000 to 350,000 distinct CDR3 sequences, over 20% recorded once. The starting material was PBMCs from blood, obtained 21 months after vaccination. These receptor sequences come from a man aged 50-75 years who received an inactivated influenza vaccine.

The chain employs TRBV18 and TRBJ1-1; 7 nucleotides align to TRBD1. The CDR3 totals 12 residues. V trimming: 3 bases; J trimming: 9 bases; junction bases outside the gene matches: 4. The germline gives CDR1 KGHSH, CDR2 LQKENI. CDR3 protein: CASSPDRAKAFF. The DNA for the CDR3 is TGTGCCAGCTCACCTGACAGGGCGAAAGCTTTCTTT.

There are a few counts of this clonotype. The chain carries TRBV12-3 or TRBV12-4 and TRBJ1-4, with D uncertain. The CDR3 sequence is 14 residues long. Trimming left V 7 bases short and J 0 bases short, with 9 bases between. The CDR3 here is CASTYYPTNEKLFF. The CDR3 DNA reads TGTGCCAGCACCTACTACCCAACTAATGAAAAACTGTTTTTT.

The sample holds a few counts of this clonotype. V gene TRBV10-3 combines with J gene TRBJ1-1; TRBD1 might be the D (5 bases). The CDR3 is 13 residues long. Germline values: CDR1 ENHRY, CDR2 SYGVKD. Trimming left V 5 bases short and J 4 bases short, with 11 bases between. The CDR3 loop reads CAISPGTTTEAFF. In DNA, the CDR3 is TGTGCCATCAGTCCAGGGACGACCACTGAAGCTTTCTTT.

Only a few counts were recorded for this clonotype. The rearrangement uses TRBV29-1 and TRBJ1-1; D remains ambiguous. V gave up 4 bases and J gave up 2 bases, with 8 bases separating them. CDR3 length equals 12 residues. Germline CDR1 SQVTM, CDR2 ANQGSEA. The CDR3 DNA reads TGCAGCGTTGTAGGGATAAACACTGAAGCTTTCTTT. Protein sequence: CSVVGINTEAFF.

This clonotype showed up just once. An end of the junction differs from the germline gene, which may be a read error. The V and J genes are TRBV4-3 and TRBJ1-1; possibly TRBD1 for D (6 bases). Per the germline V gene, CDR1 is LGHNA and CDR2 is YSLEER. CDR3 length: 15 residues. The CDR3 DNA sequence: TGCGCCAGCAGCCCGGCGCCGGGACAACCCACTGAAACTTTCTTT. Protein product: CASSPAPGQPTETFF.

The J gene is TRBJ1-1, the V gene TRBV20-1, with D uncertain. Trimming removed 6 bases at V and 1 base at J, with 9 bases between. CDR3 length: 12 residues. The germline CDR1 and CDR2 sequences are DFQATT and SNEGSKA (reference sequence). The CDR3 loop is CSALHKNTEAFF. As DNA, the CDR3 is TGCAGTGCCCTACACAAGAACACTGAAGCTTTCTTT.

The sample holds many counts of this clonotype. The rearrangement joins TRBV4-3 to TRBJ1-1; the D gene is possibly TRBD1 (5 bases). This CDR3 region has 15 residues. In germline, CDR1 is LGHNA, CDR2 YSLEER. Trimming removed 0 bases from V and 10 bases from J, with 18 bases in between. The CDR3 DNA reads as TGCGCCAGCAGCCAAGATTCTAGGGGCTCGGACCCAGCTTTCTTT. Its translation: CASSQDSRGSDPAFF.

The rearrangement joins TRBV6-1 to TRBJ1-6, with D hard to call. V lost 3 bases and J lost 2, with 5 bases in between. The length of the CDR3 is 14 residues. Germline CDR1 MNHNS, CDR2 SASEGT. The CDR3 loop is CASSEYTYNSPLHF. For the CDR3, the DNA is TGTGCCAGCAGTGAGTACACCTATAATTCACCCCTCCACTTT.

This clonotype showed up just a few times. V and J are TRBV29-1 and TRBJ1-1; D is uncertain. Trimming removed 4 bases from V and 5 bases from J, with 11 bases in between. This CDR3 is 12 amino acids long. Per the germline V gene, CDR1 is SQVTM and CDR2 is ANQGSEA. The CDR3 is CSVGARSTEAFF. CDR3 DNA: TGCAGCGTTGGGGCGAGGTCGACTGAAGCTTTCTTT.

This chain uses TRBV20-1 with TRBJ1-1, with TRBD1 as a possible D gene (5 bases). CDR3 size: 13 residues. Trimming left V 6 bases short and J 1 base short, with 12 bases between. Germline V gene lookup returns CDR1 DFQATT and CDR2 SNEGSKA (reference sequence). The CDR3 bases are TGCAGTGCCCACGGACATTCGAACACTGAAGCTTTCTTT. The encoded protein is CSAHGHSNTEAFF.

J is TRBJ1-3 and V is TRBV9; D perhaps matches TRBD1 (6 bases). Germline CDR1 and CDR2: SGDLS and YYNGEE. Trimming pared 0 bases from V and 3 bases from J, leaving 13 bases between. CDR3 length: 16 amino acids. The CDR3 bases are TGTGCCAGCAGCGTAGCTTGGGGGGCGAGTGGAAACACCATATATTTT. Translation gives CASSVAWGASGNTIYF.

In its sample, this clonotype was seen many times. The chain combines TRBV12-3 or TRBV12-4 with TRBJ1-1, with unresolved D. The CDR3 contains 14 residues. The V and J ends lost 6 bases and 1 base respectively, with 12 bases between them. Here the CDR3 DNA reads TGTGCCAGCAGCTTCGCCTCCTGGAACACTGAAGCTTTCTTT. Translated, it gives CASSFASWNTEAFF.

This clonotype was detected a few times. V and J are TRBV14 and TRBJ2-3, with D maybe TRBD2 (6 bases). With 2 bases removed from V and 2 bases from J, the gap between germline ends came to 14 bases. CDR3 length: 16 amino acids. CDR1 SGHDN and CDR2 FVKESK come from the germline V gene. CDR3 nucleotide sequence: TGTGCCAGCAGCCAACCTCGGGAGTCGTACACAGATACGCAGTATTTT. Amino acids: CASSQPRESYTDTQYF.

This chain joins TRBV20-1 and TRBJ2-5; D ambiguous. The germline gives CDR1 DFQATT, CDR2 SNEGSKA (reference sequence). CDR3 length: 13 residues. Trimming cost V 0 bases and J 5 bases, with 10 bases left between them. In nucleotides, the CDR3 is TGCAGTGCTAGAGATCCGGCTCAGGAGACCCAGTACTTC. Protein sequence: CSARDPAQETQYF.

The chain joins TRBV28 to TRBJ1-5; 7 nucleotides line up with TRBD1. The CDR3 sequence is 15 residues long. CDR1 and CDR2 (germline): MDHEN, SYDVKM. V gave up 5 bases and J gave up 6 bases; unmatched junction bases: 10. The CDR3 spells CASSTGVYLSQPQHF. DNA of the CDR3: TGTGCCAGCAGTACAGGGGTATATCTCAGTCAGCCCCAGCATTTT.

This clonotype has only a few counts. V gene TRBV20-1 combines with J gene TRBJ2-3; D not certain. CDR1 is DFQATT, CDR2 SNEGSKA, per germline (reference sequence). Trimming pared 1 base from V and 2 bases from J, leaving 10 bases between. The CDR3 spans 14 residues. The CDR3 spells CSARGTGNTDTQYF. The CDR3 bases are TGCAGTGCTAGAGGAACCGGAAACACAGATACGCAGTATTTT.

CDR3 in amino acids: CASSQDRSGGQPQHF. The CDR3 bases are TGTGCCAGCAGCCAAGATAGGTCAGGCGGGCAGCCCCAGCATTTT. The J gene is TRBJ1-5, the V gene TRBV4-2; D uncertain. This CDR3 comprises 15 residues. Trimming removed 0 bases from V and 7 bases from J, with 13 bases in between. Looked up from germline, CDR1 is LGHNA and CDR2 is YNFKEQ.

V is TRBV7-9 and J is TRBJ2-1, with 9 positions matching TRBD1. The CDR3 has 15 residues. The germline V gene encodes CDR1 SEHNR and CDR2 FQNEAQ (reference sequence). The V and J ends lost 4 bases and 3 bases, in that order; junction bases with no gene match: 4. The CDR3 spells CASSSGQGYYNEQFF. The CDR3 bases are TGTGCCAGCAGCTCGGGACAGGGATACTACAATGAGCAGTTCTTC.

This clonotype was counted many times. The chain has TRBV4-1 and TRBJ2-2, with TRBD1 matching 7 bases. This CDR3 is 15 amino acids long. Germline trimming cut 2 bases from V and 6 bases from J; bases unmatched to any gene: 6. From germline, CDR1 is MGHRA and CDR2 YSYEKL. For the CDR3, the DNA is TGCGCCAGCAGCCAAAAACAGGGGTGGGCCGGGGAGCTGTTTTTT. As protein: CASSQKQGWAGELFF.

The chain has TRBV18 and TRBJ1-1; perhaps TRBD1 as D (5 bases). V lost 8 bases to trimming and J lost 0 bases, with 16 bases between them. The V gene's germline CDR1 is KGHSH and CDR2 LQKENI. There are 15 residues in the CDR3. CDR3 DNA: TGTGCCAGCGCCCTTAGTCGGGACTTGAACACTGAAGCTTTCTTT. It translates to CASALSRDLNTEAFF.

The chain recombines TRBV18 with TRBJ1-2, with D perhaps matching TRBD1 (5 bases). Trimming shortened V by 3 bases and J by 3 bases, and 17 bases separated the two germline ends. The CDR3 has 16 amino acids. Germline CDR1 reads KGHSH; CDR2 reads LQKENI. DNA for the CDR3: TGTGCCAGCTCACCCTTTCGAGGGGCTGGTGACTATGGCTACACCTTC. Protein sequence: CASSPFRGAGDYGYTF. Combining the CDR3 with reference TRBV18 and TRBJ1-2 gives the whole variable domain NAGVMQNPRHLVRRRGQEARLRCSPMKGHSHVYWYRQLPEEGLKFMVYLQKENIIDESGMPKERFSAEFPKEGPSILRIQQVVRGDSAAYFCASSPFRGAGDYGYTFGSGTRLTVV.

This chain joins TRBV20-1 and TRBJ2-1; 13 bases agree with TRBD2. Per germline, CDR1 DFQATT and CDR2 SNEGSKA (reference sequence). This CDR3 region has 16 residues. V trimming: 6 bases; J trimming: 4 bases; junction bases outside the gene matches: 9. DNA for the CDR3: TGCAGTGCCCTAGATGGACTAGCGGGAGTGTACAATGAGCAGTTCTTC. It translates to CSALDGLAGVYNEQFF.

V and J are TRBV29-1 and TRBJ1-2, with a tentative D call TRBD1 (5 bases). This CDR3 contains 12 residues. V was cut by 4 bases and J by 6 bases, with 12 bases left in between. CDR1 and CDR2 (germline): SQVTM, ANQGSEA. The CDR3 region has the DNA TGCAGCGTTGGCAAGGGGCTGGATGGCTACACCTTC. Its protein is CSVGKGLDGYTF.

CDR3 region: CASSQLLAGGLNTGELFF. The CDR3 DNA follows: TGCGCCAGCAGCCAACTACTGGCGGGGGGATTGAACACCGGGGAGCTGTTTTTT. This chain joins TRBV4-1 and TRBJ2-2; 8 bases map to TRBD2. V lost 2 bases and J lost 1; bases outside the gene matches: 9. The CDR3 consists of 18 residues. Germline lookup yields CDR1 MGHRA and CDR2 YSYEKL.

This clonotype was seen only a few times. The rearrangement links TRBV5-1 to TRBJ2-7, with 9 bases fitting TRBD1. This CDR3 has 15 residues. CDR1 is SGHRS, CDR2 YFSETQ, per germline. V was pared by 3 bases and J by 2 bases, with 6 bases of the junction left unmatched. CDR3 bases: TGCGCCAGCAGCTCGGGACAGGGAGGACCCTACGAGCAGTACTTC. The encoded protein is CASSSGQGGPYEQYF.

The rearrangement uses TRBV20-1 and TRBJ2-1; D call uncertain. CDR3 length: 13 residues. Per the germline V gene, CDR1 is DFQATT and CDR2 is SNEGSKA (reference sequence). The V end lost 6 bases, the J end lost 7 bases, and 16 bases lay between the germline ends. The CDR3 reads CSARSRFKNEQFF. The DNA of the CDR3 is TGCAGTGCCAGAAGTCGGTTTAAGAATGAGCAGTTCTTC.